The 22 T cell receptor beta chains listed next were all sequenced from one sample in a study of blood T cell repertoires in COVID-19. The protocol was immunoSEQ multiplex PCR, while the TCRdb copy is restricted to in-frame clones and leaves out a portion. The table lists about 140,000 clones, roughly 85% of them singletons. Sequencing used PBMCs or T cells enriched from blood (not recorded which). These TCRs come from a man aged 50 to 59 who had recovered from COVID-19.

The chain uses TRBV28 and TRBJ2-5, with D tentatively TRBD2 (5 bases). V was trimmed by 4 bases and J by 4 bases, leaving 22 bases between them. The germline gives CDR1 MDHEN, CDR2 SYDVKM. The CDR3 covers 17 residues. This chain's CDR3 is CASSSSFRRQAGETQYF. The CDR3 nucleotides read TGTGCCAGCAGTTCCTCATTTCGTCGGCAGGCGGGAGAGACCCAGTACTTC.

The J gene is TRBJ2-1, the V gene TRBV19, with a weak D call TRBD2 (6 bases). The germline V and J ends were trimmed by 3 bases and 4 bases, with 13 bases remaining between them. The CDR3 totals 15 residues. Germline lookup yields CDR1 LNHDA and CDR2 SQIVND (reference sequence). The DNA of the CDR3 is TGTGCCAGTAGTATCTATGGGGGGAAATACAATGAGCAGTTCTTC. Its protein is CASSIYGGKYNEQFF.

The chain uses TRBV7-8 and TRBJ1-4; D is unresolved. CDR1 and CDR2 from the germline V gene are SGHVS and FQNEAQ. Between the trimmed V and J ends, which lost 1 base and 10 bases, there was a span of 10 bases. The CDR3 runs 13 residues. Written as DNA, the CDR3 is TGTGCCAGCAGCTTAGGCCCGCCGGGAAAACTGTTTTTT. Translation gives CASSLGPPGKLFF.

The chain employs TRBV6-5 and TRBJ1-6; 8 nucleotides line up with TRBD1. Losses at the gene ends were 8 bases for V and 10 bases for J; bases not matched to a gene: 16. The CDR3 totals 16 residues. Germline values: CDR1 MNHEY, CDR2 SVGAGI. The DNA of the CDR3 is TGTGCCAGCCGTTGGGGGGCGCAGGGGGCAAGGTCACCCCTCCACTTT. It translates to CASRWGAQGARSPLHF.

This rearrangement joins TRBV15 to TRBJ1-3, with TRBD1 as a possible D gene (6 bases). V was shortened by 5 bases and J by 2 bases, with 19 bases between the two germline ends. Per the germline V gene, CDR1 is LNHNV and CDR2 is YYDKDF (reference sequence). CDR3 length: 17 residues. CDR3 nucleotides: TGTGCCACCAGCCCCCGAACCGGGGGGGCGGCTGGAAACACCATATATTTT. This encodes CATSPRTGGAAGNTIYF.

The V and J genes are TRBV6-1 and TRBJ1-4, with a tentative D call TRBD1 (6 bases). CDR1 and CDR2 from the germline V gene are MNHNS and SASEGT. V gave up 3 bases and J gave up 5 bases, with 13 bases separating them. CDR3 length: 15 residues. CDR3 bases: TGTGCCAGCAGTGATACGACAGGACTGAATGAAAAACTGTTTTTT. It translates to CASSDTTGLNEKLFF.

CDR3 DNA: TGTGCCAGCAGCCTCCGACTAGCCGGGGAGCTGTTTTTT. Amino acid sequence: CASSLRLAGELFF. The genes are TRBV9 and TRBJ2-2; possible D gene TRBD2, 6 bases. The CDR3 is 13 amino acids. Germline CDR1 and CDR2: SGDLS and YYNGEE. The germline V and J ends were trimmed by 4 bases and 6 bases, with 10 bases remaining between them.

CDR3 region: CASSPTGGLGYTF. Here the CDR3 DNA reads TGCGCCAGCAGCCCTACAGGGGGCTTGGGCTACACCTTC. V gene TRBV4-1 combines with J gene TRBJ1-2; 9 nucleotides agree with TRBD1. Germline V CDR1 and CDR2: MGHRA, YSYEKL. The J segment lost 8 bases and the V segment lost 4 bases, leaving 5 bases of the junction unmatched. The CDR3 sequence is 13 residues long.

The CDR3 nucleotides are TGTGCCAGCAGTGAGCTACAGGGGGGACGTACTGAAGCTTTCTTT. Protein: CASSELQGGRTEAFF. The rearrangement joins TRBV25-1 to TRBJ1-1, with 8 bases matching TRBD1. The CDR3 runs to 15 residues. Per germline, CDR1 MGHDK and CDR2 SYGVNS. The V gene end was trimmed by 3 bases and the J gene end by 5 bases; junction bases not matched to a gene: 8. Full variable domain (missing parts from reference TRBV25-1 and TRBJ1-1): EADIYQTPRYLVIGTGKKITLECSQTMGHDKMYWYQQDPGMELHLIHYSYGVNSTEKGDLSSESTVSRIRTEHFPLTLESARPSHTSQYLCASSELQGGRTEAFFGQGTRLTVV.

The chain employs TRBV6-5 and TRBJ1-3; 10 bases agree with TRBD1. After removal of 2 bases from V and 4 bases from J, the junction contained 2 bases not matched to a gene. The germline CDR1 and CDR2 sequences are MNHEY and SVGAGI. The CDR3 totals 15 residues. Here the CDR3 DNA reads TGTGCCAGCAGTTACGGGACAGGGGACGGAAACACCATATATTTT. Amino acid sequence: CASSYGTGDGNTIYF.

CDR3 amino acids: CASSSGTAGDPPLHF. In DNA form, the CDR3 reads TGCGCCAGCAGCTCAGGGACGGCAGGGGATCCACCCCTCCACTTT. The V and J genes are TRBV5-1 and TRBJ1-6, with TRBD1 as a possible D gene (6 bases). The CDR3 runs 15 residues. The germline gives CDR1 SGHRS, CDR2 YFSETQ. V lost 3 bases and J 11 bases, leaving 18 bases between the germline ends.

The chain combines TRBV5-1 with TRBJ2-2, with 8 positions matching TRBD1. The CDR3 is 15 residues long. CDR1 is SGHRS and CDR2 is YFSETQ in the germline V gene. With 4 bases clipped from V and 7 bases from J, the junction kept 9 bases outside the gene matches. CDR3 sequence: CASSPGQGLDGELFF. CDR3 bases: TGCGCCAGCAGCCCCGGACAGGGTTTGGACGGGGAGCTGTTTTTT.

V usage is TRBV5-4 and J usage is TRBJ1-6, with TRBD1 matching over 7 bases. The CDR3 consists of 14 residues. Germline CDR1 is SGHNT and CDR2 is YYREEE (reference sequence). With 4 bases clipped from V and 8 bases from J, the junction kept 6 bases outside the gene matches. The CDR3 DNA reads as TGTGCCAGCAGCCCGGGACAGAACTATTCACCCCTCCACTTT. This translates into CASSPGQNYSPLHF.

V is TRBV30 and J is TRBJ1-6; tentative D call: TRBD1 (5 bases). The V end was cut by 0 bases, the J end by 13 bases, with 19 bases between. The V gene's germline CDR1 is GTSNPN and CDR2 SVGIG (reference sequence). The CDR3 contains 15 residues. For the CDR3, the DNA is TGTGCCTGGAGTGTTCGAGGTCAGGGTAAATCGCCCCTCCACTTT. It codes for CAWSVRGQGKSPLHF. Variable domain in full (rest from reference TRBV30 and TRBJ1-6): SQTIHQWPATLVQPVGSPLSLECTVEGTSNPNLYWYRQAAGRGLQLLFYSVGIGQISSEVPQNLSASRPQDRQFILSSKKLLLSDSGFYLCAWSVRGQGKSPLHFGNGTRLTVT.

The CDR3 bases are TGTGCCAGCAGATCAGCGCAACCCCGAGGCTACACCTTC. Translated: CASRSAQPRGYTF. The chain carries TRBV6-5 and TRBJ1-2; unclear D gene. This CDR3 is 13 amino acids long. V lost 6 bases and J lost 8, with 16 bases in between. Per the germline V gene, CDR1 is MNHEY and CDR2 is SVGAGI.

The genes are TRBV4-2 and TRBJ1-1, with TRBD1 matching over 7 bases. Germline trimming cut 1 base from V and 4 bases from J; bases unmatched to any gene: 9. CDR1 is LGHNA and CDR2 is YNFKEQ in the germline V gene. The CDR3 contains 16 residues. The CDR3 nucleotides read TGTGCCAGCAGCCAAGCGGGCAAGGGGGCGAGCACTGAAGCTTTCTTT. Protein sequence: CASSQAGKGASTEAFF.

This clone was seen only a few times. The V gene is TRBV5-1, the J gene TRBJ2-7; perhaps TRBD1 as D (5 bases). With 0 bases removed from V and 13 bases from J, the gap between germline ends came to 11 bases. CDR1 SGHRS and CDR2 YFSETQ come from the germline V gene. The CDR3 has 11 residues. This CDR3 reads CASSLGTIYYF. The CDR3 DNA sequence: TGCGCCAGCAGCTTGGGGACAATTTACTACTTC. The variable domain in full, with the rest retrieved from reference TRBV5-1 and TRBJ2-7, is KAGVTQTPRYLIKTRGQQVTLSCSPISGHRSVSWYQQTPGQGLQFLFEYFSETQRNKGNFPGRFSGRQFSNSRSEMNVSTLELGDSALYLCASSLGTIYYFGPGTRLTVT.

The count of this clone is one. As DNA, the CDR3 is TGTGCCAGCAGCGCTGGCCTCACAGATACGCAGTATTTT. It encodes CASSAGLTDTQYF. The chain employs TRBV13 and TRBJ2-3, with D unresolved. The CDR3 is made up of 13 amino acids. Germline CDR1 is PRHDT and CDR2 is FYEKMQ (reference sequence). Trimming removed 5 bases from V and 2 bases from J, with 8 bases in between.

CDR3 sequence: CASSYLPPSSGRANEQFF. CDR3 DNA sequence: TGTGCCAGCAGTTACTTACCCCCGTCTAGCGGGAGGGCCAATGAGCAGTTCTTC. The V and J genes are TRBV6-2 or TRBV6-3 and TRBJ2-1; TRBD2 matches at 12 bases. The CDR3 loop spans 18 amino acids. V was pared by 1 base and J by 6 bases, with 10 bases of the junction left unmatched. The germline gives CDR1 MNHEY, CDR2 SVGEGT.

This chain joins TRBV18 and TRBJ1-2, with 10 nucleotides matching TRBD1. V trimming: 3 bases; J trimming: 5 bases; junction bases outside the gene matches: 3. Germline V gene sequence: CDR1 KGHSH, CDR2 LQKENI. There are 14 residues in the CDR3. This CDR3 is CASSPGTGAYGYTF. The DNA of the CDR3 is TGTGCCAGCTCACCCGGGACAGGGGCTTATGGCTACACCTTC.

In DNA form, the CDR3 reads TGTGCCAGCAGTAACACCCGGGACTATGGCTACACCTTC. Translation gives CASSNTRDYGYTF. The chain uses TRBV9 and TRBJ1-2; D unresolved. There are 13 residues in the CDR3. Germline CDR1 reads SGDLS; CDR2 reads YYNGEE. Trimming removed 5 bases from V and 3 bases from J, with 11 bases in between.

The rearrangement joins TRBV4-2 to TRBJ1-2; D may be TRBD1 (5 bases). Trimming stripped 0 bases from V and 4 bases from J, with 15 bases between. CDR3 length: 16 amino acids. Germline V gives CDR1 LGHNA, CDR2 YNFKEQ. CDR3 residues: CASSQDPQGRSYGYTF. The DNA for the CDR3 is TGTGCCAGCAGCCAAGATCCCCAGGGCCGAAGCTATGGCTACACCTTC.